What follows are 12 T cell receptor beta chains derived from one specimen sequenced in a study of CD8+CD57+ T cells in acquired aplastic anemia. Genomic DNA, the template, was used for profiling of the TCR beta VDJ and CDR3. TCRdb called the reads again in MiXCR, with one record for every CDR3 protein. The sample carries hundreds of thousands of distinct CDR3 sequences, around 72% recorded once. Sequenced sample: sorted CD4+, CD8+, or CD8+CD57+ T cells (not recorded which) from PBMCs. The receptor set was obtained from a human donor in good health, serving as a control.

The rearrangement uses TRBV5-6 and TRBJ2-5; D uncertain. The CDR3 is 13 residues long. Deletions cut 1 base from V and 5 bases from J, with 9 bases between. Germline lookup yields CDR1 SGHDT and CDR2 YYEEEE. The CDR3 protein is CASSLSFVETQYF. The DNA for the CDR3 is TGTGCCAGCAGCTTGTCATTCGTGGAGACCCAGTACTTC.

The chain employs TRBV9 and TRBJ2-3, with unresolved D. The germline V gene has CDR1 SGDLS and CDR2 YYNGEE. The CDR3 sequence is 14 residues long. The V end lost 4 bases, the J end lost 0 bases, and 9 bases lay between the germline ends. For the CDR3, the DNA is TGTGCCAGCAGCCAAAGCCGTAGCACAGATACGCAGTATTTT. This gives the protein CASSQSRSTDTQYF.

This clonotype came up many times. The CDR3 reads CASSESGGWGEAFF. CDR3 DNA sequence: TGCGCCAGCAGTGAGTCTGGGGGGTGGGGAGAAGCTTTCTTT. This chain joins TRBV10-2 and TRBJ1-1, with D possibly matching TRBD1 (5 bases). The CDR3 has 14 residues. Trimming took 0 bases from V and 8 from J, leaving 13 bases between them. The germline gives CDR1 WSHSY, CDR2 SAAADI.

As concerns this clonotype: The CDR3 does not end in the conserved phenylalanine or tryptophan, so this is likely a read error. The DNA is left out, because the CDR3 cannot be placed on it with certainty; the CDR3 is given as TCRdb lists it. The rearrangement joins TRBV7-8 to TRBJ1-5. The CDR3 length is 13 residues, termini included. Germline lookup yields CDR1 SGHVS and CDR2 FQNEAQ. CDR3: CASSRLTREPETQ.

The chain employs TRBV7-8 and TRBJ1-6; D ambiguous. Germline V CDR1 and CDR2: SGHVS, FQNEAQ. CDR3 length equals 16 residues. Trimming cost V 5 bases and J 16 bases, with 27 bases left between them. The CDR3 protein is CASSPLPALSASELHF. CDR3 sequence (DNA): TGTGCCAGCAGCCCCTTACCCGCCCTGAGCGCCTCAGAGCTCCACTTT.

This clonotype has only a few counts. The chain couples TRBV9 to TRBJ1-2; D is uncertain. The CDR3 is 14 amino acids. Germline CDR1 SGDLS, CDR2 YYNGEE. Trimming removed 3 bases from V and 2 bases from J, with 11 bases in between. CDR3: CASSGSEGNYGYTF. In DNA, the CDR3 is TGTGCCAGCAGCGGAAGCGAAGGGAACTATGGCTACACCTTC.

This clonotype was recorded many times. The chain is built from TRBV30 and TRBJ1-1, with 7 bases that match TRBD1. Looked up from germline, CDR1 is GTSNPN and CDR2 is SVGIG (reference sequence). J was trimmed by 0 bases and V by 3 bases; bases with no gene match: 4. The CDR3 covers 14 residues. The CDR3 loop reads CAWRKGQLNTEAFF. The CDR3 DNA is TGTGCCTGGAGGAAGGGACAGTTGAACACTGAAGCTTTCTTT.

Details on this clonotype: Given the absence of the conserved phenylalanine or tryptophan at the CDR3 end, a read error is likely. It is unclear where the CDR3 begins or ends on the DNA, so no DNA is shown, and the CDR3 is as TCRdb lists it. The gene calls are TRBV2 and TRBJ2-7; the tabulated D call, TRBD1, remains unverified against the DNA. The CDR3 has 16 amino acids, counting both end residues. CDR1 is SNHLY and CDR2 is FYNNEI in the germline V gene. The CDR3 is CASTQGYKEQFFGPGT.

Notes on this clonotype: Germline and junction disagree at one end, which may indicate a read error. The CDR3 bases are TGTGCCAGCATACGGGGACTTGGAAACAATATATACTTT. This codes for CASIRGLGNNIYF. The gene calls are TRBV7-2 and TRBJ1-3, with D maybe TRBD1 (5 bases). Germline CDR1 and CDR2: SGHTA and FQGNSA. This CDR3 contains 13 residues.

A remark on this clonotype: Because the CDR3 is missing its conserved closing phenylalanine or tryptophan, this is likely a read error. The CDR3 DNA is TGTGCCAGCAGTGAAGGCGTAAGCAGAGCGTATGGCTACACCTCC. Translation gives CASSEGVSRAYGYTS. V usage is TRBV2 and J usage is TRBJ1-2; unclear D gene. Germline CDR1 and CDR2: SNHLY and FYNNEI. Trimming removed 1 base at V and 5 bases at J, with 14 bases between. The CDR3 is 15 amino acids.

This clonotype has ten or more counts. The chain links TRBV20-1 to TRBJ1-5, with D possibly matching TRBD1 (6 bases). Germline loops: CDR1 DFQATT, CDR2 SNEGSKA (reference sequence). The CDR3 extends over 12 amino acids. The CDR3 protein is CSAGRGQQPQHF. The CDR3 bases are TGCAGCGCAGGCCGGGGGCAGCAGCCCCAGCATTTT.

The rearrangement links TRBV7-2 to TRBJ1-2; the D is unclear. This CDR3 region has 16 residues. Germline lookup yields CDR1 SGHTA and CDR2 FQGNSA. Trimming cost V 0 bases and J 11 bases, with 22 bases left between them. The CDR3 DNA reads TGTGCCAGCAGCTTAGCGACTAGGCCGAGATCGTACGAGTACACCTTC. It yields the protein CASSLATRPRSYEYTF.